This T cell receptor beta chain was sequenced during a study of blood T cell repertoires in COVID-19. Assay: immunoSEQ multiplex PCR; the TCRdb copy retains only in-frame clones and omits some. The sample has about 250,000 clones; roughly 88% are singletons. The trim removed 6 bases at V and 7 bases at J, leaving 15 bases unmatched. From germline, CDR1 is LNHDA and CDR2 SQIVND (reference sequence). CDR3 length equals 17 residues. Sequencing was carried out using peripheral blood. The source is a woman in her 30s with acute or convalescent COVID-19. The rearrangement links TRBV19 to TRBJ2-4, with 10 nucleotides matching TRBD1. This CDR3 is CASSAGTGAGWRNIQYF. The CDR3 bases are TGTGCCAGTAGCGCTGGGACAGGGGCCGGGTGGAGGAACATTCAGTACTTC.